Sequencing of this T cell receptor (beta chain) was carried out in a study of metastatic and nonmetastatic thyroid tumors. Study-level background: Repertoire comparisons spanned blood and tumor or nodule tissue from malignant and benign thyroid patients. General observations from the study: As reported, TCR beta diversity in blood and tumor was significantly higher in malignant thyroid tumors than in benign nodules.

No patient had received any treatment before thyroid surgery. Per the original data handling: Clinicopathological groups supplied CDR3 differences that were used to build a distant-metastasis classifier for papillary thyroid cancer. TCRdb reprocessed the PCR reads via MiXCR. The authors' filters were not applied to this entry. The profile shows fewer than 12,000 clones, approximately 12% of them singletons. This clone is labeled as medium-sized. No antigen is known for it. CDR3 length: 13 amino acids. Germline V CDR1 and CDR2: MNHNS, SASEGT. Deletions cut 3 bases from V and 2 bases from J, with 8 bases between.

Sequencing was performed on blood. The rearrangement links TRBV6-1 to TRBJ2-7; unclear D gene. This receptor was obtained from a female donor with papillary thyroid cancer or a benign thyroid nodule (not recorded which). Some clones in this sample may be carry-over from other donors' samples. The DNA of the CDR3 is TGTGCCAGCAGTGAGGCGGCAGCCTACGAGCAGTACTTC. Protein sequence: CASSEAAAYEQYF.